This entry lists 25 T cell receptor beta chains sequenced from one sample in a study of T cell repertoires in cytomegalovirus infection. In TCRdb, the reads were re-called with MiXCR into one record per CDR3 protein. This table has 140,000 to 150,000 distinct CDR3 sequences, 30% to 40% appearing once. Antigens for these TCRs are unknown. The sequencing used CD8+ T cells from cultured PBMCs, collected from culture after CMV antigen stimulation. These receptors were taken from a human donor in good health (CMV status not recorded). Some clones in this sample may be carry-over from other donors' samples.

The chain joins TRBV27 to TRBJ1-1; possible D gene TRBD1, 6 bases. The V end was cut by 6 bases, the J end by 8 bases, with 16 bases between. The CDR3 is 13 residues long. In germline, CDR1 is MNHEY, CDR2 SMNVEV (reference sequence). This chain's CDR3 is CASRAGGGREAFF. In DNA form, the CDR3 reads TGTGCCAGCAGAGCGGGGGGGGGCAGGGAAGCTTTCTTT.

This rearrangement joins TRBV19 to TRBJ2-1; 10 nucleotides align to TRBD1. The CDR3 spans 15 residues. Trimming at V came to 1 base and at J to 3 bases, leaving 0 bases not matched to a gene. Germline CDR1 and CDR2: LNHDA and SQIVND (reference sequence). CDR3 loop: CASSIGTGGYNEQFF. In nucleotides, the CDR3 is TGTGCCAGTAGTATAGGGACAGGGGGCTACAATGAGCAGTTCTTC.

The chain uses TRBV12-3 or TRBV12-4 and TRBJ2-5; D is possibly TRBD2 (5 bases). The CDR3 runs to 14 residues. V lost 1 base, J lost 4 bases, and 10 bases lay in between. The CDR3: CASSLVGVAETQYF. CDR3 coding DNA: TGTGCCAGCAGTTTAGTCGGGGTAGCAGAGACCCAGTACTTC.

The rearrangement joins TRBV4-1 to TRBJ2-7; 10 bases line up with TRBD1. CDR3 size: 20 residues. After removal of 4 bases from V and 5 bases from J, the junction contained 23 bases not matched to a gene. Germline V gives CDR1 MGHRA, CDR2 YSYEKL. The CDR3 DNA reads TGCGCCAGCAGCCTCGGTACCCCCGGGGACAGGGGAGGCGCGTGGGACGAGCAGTACTTC. Its protein product is CASSLGTPGDRGGAWDEQYF.

This clonotype was observed a handful of times. The CDR3 loop is CASSTVDRYQETQYF. The CDR3 DNA reads as TGTGCCAGCAGCACCGTTGACAGGTACCAAGAGACCCAGTACTTC. This chain uses TRBV7-9 with TRBJ2-5, with D possibly being TRBD1 (6 bases). Trimming pared 5 bases from V and 0 bases from J, leaving 13 bases between. The CDR3 contains 15 residues. Germline V lookup: CDR1 SEHNR, CDR2 FQNEAQ (reference sequence). The complete variable domain, with remaining parts taken from reference TRBV7-9 and TRBJ2-5, reads DTGVSQNPRHKITKRGQNVTFRCDPISEHNRLYWYRQTLGQGPEFLTYFQNEAQLEKSRLLSDRFSAERPKGSFSTLEIQRTEQGDSAMYLCASSTVDRYQETQYFGPGTRLLVL.

The chain has TRBV6-6 and TRBJ2-3; 13 bases are shared with TRBD2. Germline V gene sequence: CDR1 MNHNY, CDR2 SVGAGI (reference sequence). CDR3 length: 16 residues. V lost 7 bases to trimming and J lost 2 bases; unmatched junction nucleotides: 6. The CDR3 DNA sequence: TGTGCCAGCACCGGACTAGCGGGGGCCGTCACAGATACGCAGTATTTT. Translation gives CASTGLAGAVTDTQYF.

The genes are TRBV9 and TRBJ1-1; no definite D call. The CDR3 sequence is 14 residues long. Germline loops: CDR1 SGDLS, CDR2 YYNGEE. Trimming took off 4 bases at V and 5 bases at J, with 15 bases between the two ends. The CDR3 loop reads CASSPGSPGTEAFF. The CDR3 nucleotides read TGTGCCAGCAGCCCGGGCAGCCCGGGAACTGAAGCTTTCTTT.

A few counts support this clonotype. The rearrangement joins TRBV6-6 to TRBJ2-7; D is ambiguous. The germline V and J ends were trimmed by 2 bases and 0 bases, with 11 bases remaining between them. In germline, CDR1 is MNHNY, CDR2 SVGAGI (reference sequence). The CDR3 is 15 residues long. CDR3 amino acids: CASSYGFSSSYEQYF. CDR3 in DNA: TGTGCCAGCAGTTACGGGTTCAGTAGCTCCTACGAGCAGTACTTC.

The chain couples TRBV7-8 to TRBJ2-3; no clear D gene. Trimming shortened V by 5 bases and J by 2 bases, and 17 bases separated the two germline ends. Germline assignment: CDR1 SGHVS and CDR2 FQNEAQ. CDR3 length equals 16 residues. In DNA, the CDR3 is TGTGCCAGCAGCCCAAGTAGGGCGCATGACACAGATACGCAGTATTTT. This sequence encodes CASSPSRAHDTDTQYF.

This clonotype was observed a few times. CDR3 region: CASTILAGPHKNIQYF. Here the CDR3 DNA reads TGTGCCAGCACCATACTAGCGGGGCCACACAAAAACATTCAGTACTTC. V and J are TRBV7-9 and TRBJ2-4, with 10 positions matching TRBD2. CDR1 and CDR2 (germline): SEHNR, FQNEAQ (reference sequence). The CDR3 extends over 16 amino acids. V shed 7 bases and J 3 bases; nucleotides not matched to a gene: 9.

This clonotype was observed a few times. V usage is TRBV11-2 and J usage is TRBJ2-5; 16 bases align to TRBD2. The germline CDR1 and CDR2 sequences are SGHAT and FQNNGV. The V segment lost 6 bases and the J segment 2 bases; nucleotides outside the gene matches: 9. CDR3 size: 18 residues. CDR3 amino acids: CASSQGLAGGPGQETQYF. The CDR3 DNA sequence: TGTGCCAGCAGTCAGGGACTAGCGGGGGGGCCGGGTCAAGAGACCCAGTACTTC.

The rearrangement uses TRBV4-1 and TRBJ1-1; D not resolved. Germline CDR1 MGHRA, CDR2 YSYEKL. V lost 2 bases and J lost 2, with 12 bases in between. The CDR3 contains 15 residues. CDR3 protein: CASSQRRGVNTEAFF. The DNA for the CDR3 is TGCGCCAGCAGCCAAAGGCGCGGGGTTAACACTGAAGCTTTCTTT.

This clonotype was picked up a small number of times. This chain links TRBV6-5 with TRBJ1-1, with D uncertain. The CDR3 sequence is 14 residues long. The V end lost 0 bases, the J end lost 3 bases, and 8 bases lay between the germline ends. Germline loops: CDR1 MNHEY, CDR2 SVGAGI. CDR3 amino acids: CASSYSLGDTEAFF. Written as DNA, the CDR3 is TGTGCCAGCAGTTACTCTCTTGGGGACACTGAAGCTTTCTTT.

The genes are TRBV24-1 and TRBJ1-5; D perhaps matches TRBD1 (5 bases). This CDR3 has 14 residues. Trimming removed 4 bases at V and 3 bases at J, with 9 bases between. Per the germline V gene, CDR1 is KGHDR and CDR2 is SFDVKD. This CDR3 is CATSEGGTNQPQHF. CDR3 nucleotides: TGTGCCACCAGTGAGGGGGGGACCAATCAGCCCCAGCATTTT.

V and J are TRBV7-9 and TRBJ1-4; 9 bases map to TRBD1. Germline loops: CDR1 SEHNR, CDR2 FQNEAQ (reference sequence). The CDR3 runs to 16 residues. After removal of 5 bases from V and 8 bases from J, the junction contained 12 bases not matched to a gene. The CDR3 bases are TGTGCCAGCAGCAACAACAGGGGGCAGTTTCGAGAAAAACTGTTTTTT. It yields the protein CASSNNRGQFREKLFF.

The chain combines TRBV30 with TRBJ1-4; possibly TRBD1 for D (6 bases). The V end lost 6 bases, the J end lost 0 bases, and 11 bases lay between the germline ends. The CDR3 loop spans 14 amino acids. Germline V gene data show CDR1 as GTSNPN and CDR2 as SVGIG (reference sequence). The CDR3 DNA reads TGTGCCTGTCCTCGGACAGCAACTAATGAAAAACTGTTTTTT. Amino acid sequence: CACPRTATNEKLFF.

The table lists this clonotype with a few counts. The chain has TRBV28 and TRBJ1-1; D perhaps matches TRBD1 (5 bases). Trimming left V 1 base short and J 0 bases short, with 12 bases between. In germline, CDR1 is MDHEN, CDR2 SYDVKM. The CDR3 spans 16 residues. The CDR3: CASSLLGGGLNTEAFF. The CDR3 DNA reads as TGTGCCAGCAGTTTATTGGGGGGGGGTTTGAACACTGAAGCTTTCTTT.

This clonotype was seen only a few times. CDR3 protein: CASSATANTEAFF. The CDR3 bases are TGTGCCAGCAGCGCGACAGCTAACACTGAAGCTTTCTTT. The chain recombines TRBV9 with TRBJ1-1; maybe TRBD1 (5 bases). Trimming took off 3 bases at V and 2 bases at J, with 8 bases between the two ends. Germline CDR1 SGDLS, CDR2 YYNGEE. The CDR3 covers 13 residues.

This chain connects TRBV14 to TRBJ2-3, with a possible D match to TRBD2 (5 bases). The CDR3 extends over 16 amino acids. V was trimmed by 1 base and J by 6 bases, leaving 17 bases between them. Germline CDR1 SGHDN, CDR2 FVKESK. This chain's CDR3 is CASSQADAFGMDTQYF. Here the CDR3 DNA reads TGTGCCAGCAGCCAAGCCGACGCCTTCGGGATGGATACGCAGTATTTT.

This clonotype was recorded once. The V and J genes are TRBV7-9 and TRBJ1-5; possible D gene TRBD1, 6 bases. CDR3 size: 18 residues. Germline V CDR1 and CDR2: SEHNR, FQNEAQ (reference sequence). Trimming shortened V by 1 base and J by 6 bases, and 22 bases separated the two germline ends. CDR3 in amino acids: CASSLVGAGTLVGQPQHF. The CDR3 DNA reads TGTGCCAGCAGCTTAGTGGGGGCAGGGACTCTCGTAGGTCAGCCCCAGCATTTT.

The table lists this clonotype with a few counts. As DNA, the CDR3 is TGTGCCAGCCAGCTTTCGGGACAGGCCATCTACAATGAGCAGTTCTTC. It encodes CASQLSGQAIYNEQFF. J is TRBJ2-1 and V is TRBV7-9; 8 bases agree with TRBD1. The CDR3 spans 16 residues. Looked up from germline, CDR1 is SEHNR and CDR2 is FQNEAQ (reference sequence). Trimming cost V 8 bases and J 3 bases; bases outside gene matches: 12.

The chain is built from TRBV12-3 or TRBV12-4 and TRBJ2-5; perhaps TRBD1 as D (5 bases). The CDR3 loop spans 14 amino acids. Trimming took off 6 bases at V and 5 bases at J, with 16 bases between the two ends. The CDR3 protein is CASSAQGFGETQYF. The DNA for the CDR3 is TGTGCCAGCAGCGCTCAGGGATTTGGGGAGACCCAGTACTTC.

In its sample, this clonotype was seen a few times. The chain combines TRBV7-9 with TRBJ2-5; D may correspond to TRBD1 or TRBD2 (5 bases each). Trimming left V 6 bases short and J 5 bases short, with 16 bases between. CDR1 and CDR2 (germline): SEHNR, FQNEAQ (reference sequence). The CDR3 sequence is 14 residues long. The CDR3 bases are TGTGCCAGCAGTTCCCCGGGGACGCGGGAGACCCAGTACTTC. Its translation is CASSSPGTRETQYF.

This clonotype was seen more than once but under ten times. The chain joins TRBV27 to TRBJ1-2; weak D call: TRBD1 (5 bases). CDR1 and CDR2 from the germline V gene are MNHEY and SMNVEV (reference sequence). The ends were cut back, 4 bases at V and 7 bases at J, with 7 bases in the middle. This CDR3 has 11 amino acids. The CDR3 DNA reads TGTGCCAGCAGTTACGGGGGTGGCTACACCTTC. This sequence encodes CASSYGGGYTF.

This chain uses TRBV19 with TRBJ2-3; 9 bases match TRBD1. Per the germline V gene, CDR1 is LNHDA and CDR2 is SQIVND (reference sequence). The CDR3 has 15 amino acids. V gave up 4 bases and J gave up 2 bases; unmatched junction bases: 4. CDR3 sequence: CASSKTGGNTDTQYF. In DNA form, the CDR3 reads TGTGCCAGTAGTAAGACAGGGGGGAACACAGATACGCAGTATTTT.